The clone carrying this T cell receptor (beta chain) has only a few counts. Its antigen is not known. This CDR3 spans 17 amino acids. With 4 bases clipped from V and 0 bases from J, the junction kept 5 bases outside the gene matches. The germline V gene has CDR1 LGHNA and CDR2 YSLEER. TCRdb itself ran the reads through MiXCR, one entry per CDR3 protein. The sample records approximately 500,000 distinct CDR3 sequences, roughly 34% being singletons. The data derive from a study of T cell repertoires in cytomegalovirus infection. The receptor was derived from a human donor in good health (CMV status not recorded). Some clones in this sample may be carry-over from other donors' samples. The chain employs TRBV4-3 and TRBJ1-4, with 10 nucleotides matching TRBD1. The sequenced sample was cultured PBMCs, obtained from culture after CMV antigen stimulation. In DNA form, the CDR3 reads TGCGCCAGCAGCCCGGACAGGGGGACCGCAACTAATGAAAAACTGTTTTTT. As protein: CASSPDRGTATNEKLFF.